This paragraph reports one TCR beta chain. Trimming left V 2 bases short and J 0 bases short, with 10 bases between. The germline V gene encodes CDR1 MNHEY and CDR2 SVGEGT. CDR3 size: 16 residues. This sample is part of a study of control samples from healthy donors and cancer patients. The repertoire was sequenced with immunoSEQ multiplex PCR; TCRdb's copy has only in-frame clones and lacks some. The repertoire holds about 89,000 clones, with 85% to 90% as singletons. This chain uses TRBV6-2 or TRBV6-3 with TRBJ2-2; unclear D gene. Sequencing was done on a sample of blood. The receptor's source is a woman in her forties in good health. CDR3 loop: CASSYMLGANTGELFF. The DNA for the CDR3 is TGTGCCAGCAGTTACATGCTCGGCGCGAACACCGGGGAGCTGTTTTTT.